The rows below give T cell receptor beta chains drawn from one sample of a study of graft-versus-host responses after intestinal transplantation. No antigens are known for them. Here immunoSEQ multiplex PCR was the method, and the copy in TCRdb shows in-frame clones only, minus some. The sample lists about 100,000 clones, more than 85% seen once, with around 1% in the top ten. This material consisted of unstimulated CD4+ T cells sorted from spleen or lymph node cells, taken before transplant. The receptors derive from a human donor who was the organ donor for an intestinal transplant. The CDR3 runs from the conserved cysteine through the conserved F or W. Each record gives: J gene, V gene, clone size, D gene, CDR3 DNA, CDR3 protein. D genes are given only for firm matches. Only some rows state a clone size, as once, few, many or a class for expanded clones.

J: TRBJ2-2; V: TRBV7-9; size: -; D: TRBD2; DNA: TGTGCCAGCAGCGCCTCGGGGGGCACCGGGGAGCTGTTTTTT; CDR3: CASSASGGTGELFF
J: TRBJ1-1; V: TRBV9; size: -; D: TRBD1; DNA: TGTGCCAGCAGCCCCCGACAGGGGGCAGGGAGCACTGAAGCTTTCTTT; CDR3: CASSPRQGAGSTEAFF
J: TRBJ2-3; V: TRBV2; size: -; D: -; DNA: TGTGCCGTAACAAGGATAGCTAGCACAGATACGCAGTATTTT; CDR3: CAVTRIASTDTQYF
J: TRBJ1-2; V: TRBV5-1; size: -; D: -; DNA: -; CDR3: CASSFGPGDGYTF
J: TRBJ2-2; V: TRBV2; size: -; D: TRBD1; DNA: TGTGCCAGCAGTGACTCCGGGACAGGGAGCACCGGGGAGCTGTTTTTT; CDR3: CASSDSGTGSTGELFF
J: TRBJ2-1; V: TRBV4-1; size: -; D: -; DNA: TGCGCCAGCAGCCTCCAAACTAGGGGGGGGCTCGATGAGCAGTTCTTC; CDR3: CASSLQTRGGLDEQFF
J: TRBJ2-7; V: TRBV5-1; size: -; D: -; DNA: TGCGCCAGCAGCTTGACATCTGGGGGGGCCGAGCAGTACTTC; CDR3: CASSLTSGGAEQYF
J: TRBJ2-1; V: TRBV11-3; size: -; D: -; DNA: TGTGCCAGCAGACCAACCCCGGGGAGTGAGCAGTTCTTC; CDR3: CASRPTPGSEQFF
J: TRBJ2-3; V: TRBV7-3; size: -; D: TRBD2; DNA: TGTGCCAGCAACCAGCGGGGGGGCACCGTAGATACGCAGTATTTT; CDR3: CASNQRGGTVDTQYF
J: TRBJ2-1; V: TRBV9; size: -; D: TRBD2; DNA: TGTGCCAGCAGCGTAGATCAGCGGGGGGGCCGTAATGAGCAGTTCTTC; CDR3: CASSVDQRGGRNEQFF
J: TRBJ2-1; V: TRBV10-3; size: -; D: -; DNA: TGTGCCATCAGTCAGCGACACCTCTCCTACAATGAGCAGTTCTTC; CDR3: CAISQRHLSYNEQFF
J: TRBJ1-6; V: TRBV27; size: once; D: -; DNA: TGTGCCAGCAGTTTATTCTCCCGGGACACCGGTTCACCCCTCCACTTT; CDR3: CASSLFSRDTGSPLHF
J: TRBJ2-5; V: TRBV7-3; size: -; D: TRBD2; DNA: TGTGCCAGCAGCTCCGGTCAAGCGGGGGGCTCGAGGGAGACCCAGTACTTC; CDR3: CASSSGQAGGSRETQYF
J: TRBJ1-2; V: TRBV5-8; size: -; D: TRBD1; DNA: TGTGCCAGCAGCTTGGTCGTTGCACAGGGGAGCTATGGCTACACCTTC; CDR3: CASSLVVAQGSYGYTF
J: TRBJ2-7; V: TRBV5-1; size: -; D: -; DNA: TGCGCCAGCAGCTTGGGGACAAACTACGAGCAGTACTTC; CDR3: CASSLGTNYEQYF
J: TRBJ2-7; V: TRBV10-3; size: -; D: -; DNA: TGTGCCACTTCCAACCGGGACTCGTCCTACGAGCAGTACTTC; CDR3: CATSNRDSSYEQYF
J: TRBJ2-7; V: TRBV9; size: -; D: -; DNA: TGTGCCAGCAGCCCAAATCAAGGGGGGGGGAAACTCTACGAGCAGTACTTC; CDR3: CASSPNQGGGKLYEQYF
J: TRBJ1-1; V: TRBV5-6; size: -; D: -; DNA: TGTGCCAGCAGCCCCTTTGGGGGGAACACTGAAGCTTTCTTT; CDR3: CASSPFGGNTEAFF
J: TRBJ2-2; V: TRBV27; size: -; D: -; DNA: TGTGCCAGCAGTTCCGGGACCCCCGGAACCGGGGAGCTGTTTTTT; CDR3: CASSSGTPGTGELFF
J: TRBJ2-7; V: TRBV5-5; size: -; D: -; DNA: TGTGCCAGCACCCCCGAGGTGAAGCGCCTAAGCTCCTACGAGCAGTACTTC; CDR3: CASTPEVKRLSSYEQYF
J: TRBJ1-1; V: TRBV5-1; size: -; D: -; DNA: TGCGCCAGCAGCTTGGAAGGAGCGAACACTGAAGCTTTCTTT; CDR3: CASSLEGANTEAFF
J: TRBJ1-1; V: TRBV5-1; size: -; D: TRBD1; DNA: TGCGCCAGCAGCCTAGGACAGGGGGCGCAGACTGAAGCTTTCTTT; CDR3: CASSLGQGAQTEAFF
J: TRBJ2-3; V: TRBV7-9; size: few; D: TRBD2; DNA: TGTGCCAGCAGCTTCTGGACTAGCGTCGATACGCAGTATTTT; CDR3: CASSFWTSVDTQYF
J: TRBJ2-7; V: TRBV28; size: -; D: TRBD2; DNA: TGTGCCAGCAGTCCGGGACTAGCCCGCGAGCAGTACTTC; CDR3: CASSPGLAREQYF
J: TRBJ1-3; V: TRBV9; size: -; D: -; DNA: TGTGCCAGCAGCGTAGGGTTGGGGCAGACCTCTGGAAACACCATATATTTT; CDR3: CASSVGLGQTSGNTIYF
J: TRBJ2-2; V: TRBV6-1; size: -; D: -; DNA: TGTGCCAGCAGTGAACCCAACACCGGGGAGCTGTTTTTT; CDR3: CASSEPNTGELFF
J: TRBJ1-4; V: TRBV4-2; size: -; D: -; DNA: TGTGCCAGCAGCCAAAACAAAAGGGGGGCGCAAGAGGAAAAACTGTTTTTT; CDR3: CASSQNKRGAQEEKLFF
J: TRBJ1-5; V: TRBV7-9; size: -; D: -; DNA: TGTGCCAGCAGCTACTCGGGTAGCAATCAGCCCCAGCATTTT; CDR3: CASSYSGSNQPQHF
J: TRBJ2-7; V: TRBV20-1; size: -; D: TRBD2; DNA: TGCAGTGCTAGAACAGCGGGGTTGGTGTACTTC; CDR3: CSARTAGLVYF
J: TRBJ2-5; V: TRBV11-1; size: -; D: -; DNA: TGTGCCAGCAGCTCGGACAGAGGAGAGACCCAGTACTTC; CDR3: CASSSDRGETQYF
J: TRBJ2-1; V: TRBV4-1; size: -; D: TRBD1; DNA: TGCGCCAGCAGCCAGCCCTTTACAGGGGATGACAATGAGCAGTTCTTC; CDR3: CASSQPFTGDDNEQFF
J: TRBJ1-4; V: TRBV28; size: -; D: -; DNA: TGTGCCAGCAGTCCCAGGGTTTTCGCTAATGAAAAACTGTTTTTT; CDR3: CASSPRVFANEKLFF
J: TRBJ2-3; V: TRBV2; size: -; D: TRBD1; DNA: TGTGCCAGCCGAGGACAGGGCGTCACGGATACGCAGTATTTT; CDR3: CASRGQGVTDTQYF
J: TRBJ2-2; V: TRBV7-3; size: -; D: -; DNA: TGTGCCAGCAGCTTAAATCCCGGGGAGCTGTTTTTT; CDR3: CASSLNPGELFF
J: TRBJ1-6; V: TRBV5-8; size: once; D: TRBD1; DNA: TGTGCCAGCAGCTACGGACAGGGGGCGAATTCACCCCTCCACTTT; CDR3: CASSYGQGANSPLHF
J: TRBJ1-5; V: TRBV19; size: -; D: TRBD1; DNA: TGTGCCAGTAGTACCCAGACAGGGAATCAGCCCCAGCATTTT; CDR3: CASSTQTGNQPQHF
J: TRBJ1-1; V: TRBV6-1; size: -; D: -; DNA: TGTGCCAGCAGCCCGACAGAGATGAACACTGAAGCTTTCTTT; CDR3: CASSPTEMNTEAFF
J: TRBJ2-3; V: TRBV29-1; size: -; D: -; DNA: TGCAGCGGTGGGTCCAGATTCACAGATACGCAGTATTTT; CDR3: CSGGSRFTDTQYF
J: TRBJ1-2; V: TRBV6-5; size: -; D: TRBD1; DNA: TGTGCCAGCAGTTACTCGAAGGGACAGGGGACCTATGGCTACACCTTC; CDR3: CASSYSKGQGTYGYTF
J: TRBJ1-1; V: TRBV7-9; size: -; D: -; DNA: TGTGCCAGCAGCTTAGAGGAAAAGGGCGTTGAAGCTTTCTTT; CDR3: CASSLEEKGVEAFF
J: TRBJ1-6; V: TRBV19; size: -; D: -; DNA: TGTGCCAGTAGGTTGAACGGACAGAAAAATTCACCCCTCCACTTT; CDR3: CASRLNGQKNSPLHF
J: TRBJ2-1; V: TRBV10-1; size: -; D: -; DNA: TGCGCCAGCAGTGAATCGGGAGTAGGGCTCAATGAGCAGTTCTTC; CDR3: CASSESGVGLNEQFF
J: TRBJ1-4; V: TRBV5-1; size: -; D: -; DNA: TGCGCCAGCAGCTTAGACGGACTTAATGAAAAACTGTTTTTT; CDR3: CASSLDGLNEKLFF
J: TRBJ2-7; V: TRBV7-2; size: -; D: TRBD2; DNA: TGTGCCAGCAGCTTAGGTCGAGCGGGGGGAATAGATAAGTACTTC; CDR3: CASSLGRAGGIDKYF
J: TRBJ2-5; V: TRBV10-3; size: -; D: -; DNA: TGTGCCATCAGTGGGGGAGAAACCCAGTACTTC; CDR3: CAISGGETQYF
J: TRBJ2-3; V: TRBV2; size: -; D: -; DNA: TGTGCCAGCGGAACACGGACCTCCACAGATACGCAGTATTTT; CDR3: CASGTRTSTDTQYF
J: TRBJ1-2; V: TRBV6-1; size: -; D: -; DNA: TGTGCCAGCAGTGTTTCTGAAACGGGGAACTATGGCTACACCTTC; CDR3: CASSVSETGNYGYTF
J: TRBJ2-3; V: TRBV6-5; size: few; D: TRBD2; DNA: TGTGCCAGCAGTTACTCGGGGACTAGGGCAGATACGCAGTATTTT; CDR3: CASSYSGTRADTQYF
J: TRBJ1-6; V: TRBV5-6; size: -; D: -; DNA: TGTGCCAGCAGCTTGATGGGTAATTCACCCCTCCACTTT; CDR3: CASSLMGNSPLHF
J: TRBJ1-5; V: TRBV4-1; size: -; D: -; DNA: TGCGCCAGCAGCCAAGATGGGGGGAGGCAGCCCCAGCATTTT; CDR3: CASSQDGGRQPQHF
J: TRBJ1-6; V: TRBV28; size: -; D: TRBD1; DNA: TGTGCCAGCAGTTTATGGGGCAAACAGGGGAGTAATTCACCCCTCCACTTT; CDR3: CASSLWGKQGSNSPLHF
J: TRBJ1-1; V: TRBV4-2; size: -; D: TRBD1; DNA: TGTGCCAGCAGCCAGGGGACAGTTAGTAACACTGAAGCTTTCTTT; CDR3: CASSQGTVSNTEAFF
J: TRBJ1-5; V: TRBV30; size: -; D: -; DNA: TGTGCCTGGAGTGTAATCCCGTCCCCAGGGAGCAATCAGCCCCAGCATTTT; CDR3: CAWSVIPSPGSNQPQHF
J: TRBJ2-4; V: TRBV6-1; size: -; D: -; DNA: TGTGCCAGCAGTGAAAGTGAGTGGAGGAACATTCAGTACTTC; CDR3: CASSESEWRNIQYF